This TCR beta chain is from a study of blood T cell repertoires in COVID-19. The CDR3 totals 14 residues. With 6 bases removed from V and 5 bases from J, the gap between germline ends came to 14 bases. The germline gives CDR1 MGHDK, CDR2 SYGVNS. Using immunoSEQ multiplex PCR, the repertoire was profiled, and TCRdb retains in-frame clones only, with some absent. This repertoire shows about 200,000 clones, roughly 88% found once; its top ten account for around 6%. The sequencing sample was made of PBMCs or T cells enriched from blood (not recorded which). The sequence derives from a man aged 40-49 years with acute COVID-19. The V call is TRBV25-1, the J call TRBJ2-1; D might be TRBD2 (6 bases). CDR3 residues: CASSRDSYNNEQFF. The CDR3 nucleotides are TGTGCCAGCAGCCGGGACTCCTACAACAATGAGCAGTTCTTC.